This T cell receptor (beta chain) comes out of a study of T cells in Graves' hyperthyroidism and ophthalmopathy. The CDR3 is 14 residues long. CDR1 MNHEY and CDR2 SVGEGT come from the germline V gene. The V gene lost 6 bases and the J gene lost 7 bases, with 16 bases spanning the gap. This clonotype was recorded many times. The authors obtained PBMCs from over 7.5 ml of fresh peripheral blood. Amplification of TCR beta CDR3 regions used RNA as the template. The TCR CDR3 was amplified in a first-round RT-PCR using the HTBI primer set. Using its own MiXCR run on the multiplex PCR reads, TCRdb lists one record per CDR3 protein. The repertoire has roughly 750,000 distinct CDR3 sequences, about 17% of them found once; the top ten carry around 7.7%.

The chain employs TRBV6-2 or TRBV6-3 and TRBJ1-5; D possibly corresponds to TRBD1 (6 bases). This sequence originates from a man between 18 and 29 years old with Graves' hyperthyroidism. Specimen: blood. DNA for the CDR3: TGTGCCAGCAGCGATCGACAGGTTCAACAGCCCCAGCATTTT. Amino acid sequence: CASSDRQVQQPQHF.